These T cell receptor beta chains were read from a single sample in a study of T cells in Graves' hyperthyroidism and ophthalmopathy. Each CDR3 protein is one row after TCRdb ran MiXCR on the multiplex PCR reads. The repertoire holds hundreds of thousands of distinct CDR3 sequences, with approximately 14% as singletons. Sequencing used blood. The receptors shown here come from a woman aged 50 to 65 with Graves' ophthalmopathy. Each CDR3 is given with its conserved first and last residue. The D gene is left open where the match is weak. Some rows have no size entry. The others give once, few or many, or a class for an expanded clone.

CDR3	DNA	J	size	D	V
CASSSLPAKGNTIYF	TGTGCCAGCAGTTCCTTACCAGCAAAGGGAAACACCATATATTTT	TRBJ1-3	few	-	TRBV28
CSAIFSSTDTQYF	TGCAGTGCTATTTTCAGCAGCACAGATACGCAGTATTTT	TRBJ2-3	many	-	TRBV20-1
CASSFLSISSYNEQFF	TGTGCCAGCAGCTTTCTCTCGATTAGCTCCTACAATGAGCAGTTCTTC	TRBJ2-1	many	-	TRBV7-9
CASSEVYRSSYEQYF	TGTGCCAGCAGTGAAGTCTACAGGAGCTCCTACGAGCAGTACTTC	TRBJ2-7	many	-	TRBV6-1
CASSYLVGRGHDEQYF	TGTGCCAGCAGCTACCTTGTCGGTCGGGGACATGACGAGCAGTACTTC	TRBJ2-7	-	-	TRBV7-9
CASRTGTGGIDNQPQHF	TGTGCCAGCAGGACGGGGACAGGGGGCATAGACAATCAGCCCCAGCATTTT	TRBJ1-5	once	TRBD1	TRBV2
CASSMEGATEAFF	TGTGCCAGCTCGATGGAGGGGGCCACTGAAGCTTTCTTT	TRBJ1-1	many	TRBD1	TRBV18
CASRRTGDFYEQYF	TGTGCCAGCAGGCGGACAGGAGACTTCTACGAGCAGTACTTC	TRBJ2-7	many	TRBD1	TRBV2
CASSPLGQPNTEAFF	TGTGCCAGCAGCCCTCTGGGACAGCCTAACACTGAAGCTTTCTTT	TRBJ1-1	few	TRBD1	TRBV7-9
CATQRGYNEQFF	TGTGCCACCCAGCGGGGATACAATGAGCAGTTCTTC	TRBJ2-1	many	TRBD2	TRBV28
CSAGLSTAYTEAFF	TGCAGCGCTGGCCTCTCGACAGCTTACACTGAAGCTTTCTTT	TRBJ1-1	many	-	TRBV29-1
CASSYGGQGEQYF	TGTGCCAGCAGTTACGGGGGACAGGGAGAGCAGTACTTC	TRBJ2-7	-	TRBD1	TRBV6-5
CASSFGLAIDEQFF	TGTGCCAGCAGCTTTGGGCTAGCTATCGATGAGCAGTTCTTC	TRBJ2-1	many	-	TRBV7-8
CSARDHIMAGELFF	TGCAGTGCTAGAGACCATATCATGGCCGGGGAGCTGTTTTTT	TRBJ2-2	few	-	TRBV20-1
CSVDQESTETQYF	TGCAGCGTTGATCAGGAGTCAACAGAGACCCAGTACTTC	TRBJ2-5	many	-	TRBV29-1
CSVEALSGGYEQYF	TGCAGCGTTGAAGCCCTCAGCGGGGGTTACGAGCAGTACTTC	TRBJ2-7	few	TRBD2	TRBV29-1
CASSPSLGQQETQYF	TGTGCCAGCAGCCCGTCGTTGGGACAGCAAGAGACCCAGTACTTC	TRBJ2-5	many	TRBD1	TRBV5-6
CATSDFRSYEQYF	TGTGCCACCAGTGATTTTAGGAGCTACGAGCAGTACTTC	TRBJ2-7	few	-	TRBV24-1